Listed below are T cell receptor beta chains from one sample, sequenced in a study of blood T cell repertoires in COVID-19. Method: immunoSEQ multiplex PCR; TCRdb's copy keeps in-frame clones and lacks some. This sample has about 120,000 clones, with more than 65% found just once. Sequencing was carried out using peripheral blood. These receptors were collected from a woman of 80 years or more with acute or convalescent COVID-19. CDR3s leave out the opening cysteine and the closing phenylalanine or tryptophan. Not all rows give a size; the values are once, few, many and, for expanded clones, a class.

CDR3 protein: ASSTKDRGRVYEQY
J gene: TRBJ2-7
clone size: once
V gene: TRBV28

CDR3 protein: ASSSYNEQF
J gene: TRBJ2-1
clone size: few
V gene: TRBV5-1

CDR3 protein: ASSRGTVQETQY
J gene: TRBJ2-5
clone size: NA
V gene: TRBV3-1/TRBV3-2

CDR3 protein: AISEDRETEAF
J gene: TRBJ1-1
clone size: few
V gene: TRBV10-3

CDR3 protein: ASGYEGRSPLH
J gene: TRBJ1-6
clone size: NA
V gene: TRBV12-5

CDR3 protein: ASSALTGGFYEQY
J gene: TRBJ2-7
clone size: NA
V gene: TRBV5-1

CDR3 protein: ASSSTRNQPQH
J gene: TRBJ1-5
clone size: NA
V gene: TRBV7-2

CDR3 protein: ATSDPGTRRGADTQY
J gene: TRBJ2-3
clone size: NA
V gene: TRBV24-1

CDR3 protein: ASSLVEVYGYT
J gene: TRBJ1-2
clone size: NA
V gene: TRBV5-4

CDR3 protein: ASSEPPEPDTQY
J gene: TRBJ2-3
clone size: NA
V gene: TRBV25-1

CDR3 protein: ASSYFFGRTSGISNEQF
J gene: TRBJ2-1
clone size: NA
V gene: TRBV6-2/TRBV6-3

CDR3 protein: ASIPGGGNEQF
J gene: TRBJ2-1
clone size: NA
V gene: TRBV19

CDR3 protein: ASSQGPGTQY
J gene: TRBJ2-5
clone size: few
V gene: TRBV3-1/TRBV3-2

CDR3 protein: ASSPQGQGHIQY
J gene: TRBJ2-4
clone size: few
V gene: TRBV18

CDR3 protein: ASSYRQANTEAF
J gene: TRBJ1-1
clone size: NA
V gene: TRBV6-2/TRBV6-3

CDR3 protein: ASRTGDSPLH
J gene: TRBJ1-6
clone size: few
V gene: TRBV3-1/TRBV3-2

CDR3 protein: ASSEGSGYEQY
J gene: TRBJ2-7
clone size: NA
V gene: TRBV10-1

CDR3 protein: ASSYPLAGSTRDTQY
J gene: TRBJ2-3
clone size: NA
V gene: TRBV6-2/TRBV6-3

CDR3 protein: ASSSTGLTGGYGYT
J gene: TRBJ1-2
clone size: NA
V gene: TRBV7-2

CDR3 protein: ASSLGYRGDQPQH
J gene: TRBJ1-5
clone size: few
V gene: TRBV7-2

CDR3 protein: ASSLLAGLADNEQF
J gene: TRBJ2-1
clone size: few
V gene: TRBV11-2

CDR3 protein: ASSLAGVFSGANVLT
J gene: TRBJ2-6
clone size: few
V gene: TRBV5-1

CDR3 protein: ASSLEGQATNGYT
J gene: TRBJ1-2
clone size: NA
V gene: TRBV5-1

CDR3 protein: AISWDSNTGELF
J gene: TRBJ2-2
clone size: NA
V gene: TRBV10-3

CDR3 protein: ASSPGLAGGRLRY
J gene: TRBJ2-4
clone size: NA
V gene: TRBV7-2

CDR3 protein: ASSLGGAYGYT
J gene: TRBJ1-2
clone size: NA
V gene: TRBV28

CDR3 protein: ASSPPGLGPNTGELF
J gene: TRBJ2-2
clone size: NA
V gene: TRBV6-2/TRBV6-3

CDR3 protein: ASSTQGEIREKLF
J gene: TRBJ1-4
clone size: NA
V gene: TRBV13

CDR3 protein: ASSYDAGAYEQY
J gene: TRBJ2-7
clone size: NA
V gene: TRBV6-2/TRBV6-3

CDR3 protein: ASSQGTNTEAF
J gene: TRBJ1-1
clone size: NA
V gene: TRBV7-2

CDR3 protein: ASSLSRATGLPSYEQY
J gene: TRBJ2-7
clone size: NA
V gene: TRBV6-6

CDR3 protein: ASSGLAGAYEQF
J gene: TRBJ2-1
clone size: NA
V gene: TRBV6-5

CDR3 protein: ASSVPQKGAPNTEAF
J gene: TRBJ1-1
clone size: NA
V gene: TRBV9

CDR3 protein: ASSDTGTANYGYT
J gene: TRBJ1-2
clone size: NA
V gene: TRBV27

CDR3 protein: ASSPTGGQSTYSNQPQH
J gene: TRBJ1-5
clone size: NA
V gene: TRBV19

CDR3 protein: ASSGEGAVQETQY
J gene: TRBJ2-5
clone size: NA
V gene: TRBV19

CDR3 protein: ASSQDPTGIGETQY
J gene: TRBJ2-5
clone size: NA
V gene: TRBV4-2

CDR3 protein: ASSLLGLAAGELF
J gene: TRBJ2-2
clone size: NA
V gene: TRBV28

CDR3 protein: ASSGPGTGSEKLF
J gene: TRBJ1-4
clone size: NA
V gene: TRBV11-2

CDR3 protein: ASSPPSRAYEQY
J gene: TRBJ2-7
clone size: NA
V gene: TRBV18